This is a list of T cell receptor beta chains from one sample in a study of control samples from healthy donors and cancer patients. Repertoires were generated with immunoSEQ multiplex PCR, while TCRdb's copy carries only in-frame clones and drops some. The table lists approximately 54,000 clones, around nine tenths of them singletons. Sequenced sample: PBMCs. Receptors originate from a man in his forties or fifties with head and neck cancer. Both conserved end residues are part of each CDR3. Fields, in order: CDR3 DNA, CDR3 protein, V gene, clone size, D gene, J gene. D genes are given only for firm matches. Size is stated for part of the rows, as once, few or many counts, or as a class when the clone is expanded.

CDR3nt: TGTGCCAGCAGCTTGGCCGGCGCTAGCGGGAGTGGGGAGCAGTTCTTC
CDR3aa: CASSLAGASGSGEQFF
v_gene: TRBV5-4
abundance: NA
d_gene: TRBD2
j_gene: TRBJ2-1

CDR3nt: TGTGCCAGCAACGGGGGACAGGGGTCTATAGCCCTCCACTTT
CDR3aa: CASNGGQGSIALHF
v_gene: TRBV28
abundance: NA
d_gene: TRBD1
j_gene: TRBJ1-6

CDR3nt: TGTGCCAGCAGCCCCACCGGGCAGAACACCGGGGAGCTGTTTTTT
CDR3aa: CASSPTGQNTGELFF
v_gene: TRBV28
abundance: NA
d_gene: NA
j_gene: TRBJ2-2

CDR3nt: TGTGCCAGCAGCACTCTCGCCCAGGGGGAAGCCAAAAACATTCAGTACTTC
CDR3aa: CASSTLAQGEAKNIQYF
v_gene: TRBV5-4
abundance: NA
d_gene: TRBD1
j_gene: TRBJ2-4

CDR3nt: TGTGCCAGCAGTGAGGACAGGGCGGGCACTGAAGCTTTCTTT
CDR3aa: CASSEDRAGTEAFF
v_gene: TRBV6-4
abundance: NA
d_gene: TRBD1
j_gene: TRBJ1-1

CDR3nt: TGTGCCAGCAGCCAAGATCCCGGGACTAGAACGCCAGATACGCAGTATTTT
CDR3aa: CASSQDPGTRTPDTQYF
v_gene: TRBV4-2
abundance: NA
d_gene: TRBD2
j_gene: TRBJ2-3

CDR3nt: TGTGCCAGCAGTTTATATACCGGGGTGAGGCAGCCCCAGCATTTT
CDR3aa: CASSLYTGVRQPQHF
v_gene: TRBV28
abundance: once
d_gene: NA
j_gene: TRBJ1-5

CDR3nt: TGTGCCAGCAGCCCCTTACTAGCGGAGCGATTCTACGAGCAGTACTTC
CDR3aa: CASSPLLAERFYEQYF
v_gene: TRBV7-8
abundance: once
d_gene: TRBD2
j_gene: TRBJ2-7

CDR3nt: TGTGCCAGCTCACCCCAGGGGACGCGGCGTTACGAGCAGTACTTC
CDR3aa: CASSPQGTRRYEQYF
v_gene: TRBV18
abundance: NA
d_gene: NA
j_gene: TRBJ2-7

CDR3nt: TGTGCTAGCAGCTGGAACCAGGGTAAGCGCAATCAGCCCCAGCATTTT
CDR3aa: CASSWNQGKRNQPQHF
v_gene: TRBV7-7
abundance: NA
d_gene: NA
j_gene: TRBJ1-5

CDR3nt: TGTGCCAGAAAAAGGGGCGAGCAGTACTTC
CDR3aa: CARKRGEQYF
v_gene: TRBV5-3
abundance: once
d_gene: NA
j_gene: TRBJ2-7

CDR3nt: TGTGCCAGCAGCTGGCCCTACGAGCAGTACTTC
CDR3aa: CASSWPYEQYF
v_gene: TRBV11-3
abundance: few
d_gene: NA
j_gene: TRBJ2-7

CDR3nt: TGCGCCAGCAGCCAAGTCGGAGGCGGGACGTCTGAAGCTTTCTTT
CDR3aa: CASSQVGGGTSEAFF
v_gene: TRBV4-1
abundance: NA
d_gene: NA
j_gene: TRBJ1-1

CDR3nt: TGTGCCAGCAGCAAATTGAGGGGCACCTACAATGAGCAGTTCTTC
CDR3aa: CASSKLRGTYNEQFF
v_gene: TRBV21-1
abundance: NA
d_gene: NA
j_gene: TRBJ2-1

CDR3nt: TGTGCCACCAGAAAAATTCCGGGACAGGGGAAGTACACCTTC
CDR3aa: CATRKIPGQGKYTF
v_gene: TRBV15
abundance: few
d_gene: TRBD1
j_gene: TRBJ1-2

CDR3nt: TGTGCCAGCATGGGTGACTTGGACAACCACTCCTACGAGCAGTACTTC
CDR3aa: CASMGDLDNHSYEQYF
v_gene: TRBV21-1
abundance: NA
d_gene: NA
j_gene: TRBJ2-7

CDR3nt: TGCGCCAGCAGCGGCACCGGGACTAGCGCCAATGAGCAGTTCTTC
CDR3aa: CASSGTGTSANEQFF
v_gene: TRBV5-1
abundance: NA
d_gene: TRBD2
j_gene: TRBJ2-1

CDR3nt: TGTGCCAGCAGTGAACCGGGCCAGTACAATGAGCAGTTCTTC
CDR3aa: CASSEPGQYNEQFF
v_gene: TRBV25-1
abundance: once
d_gene: NA
j_gene: TRBJ2-1

CDR3nt: TGTGCCAGCAATATAGACCGATCCTACAATGAGCAGTTCTTC
CDR3aa: CASNIDRSYNEQFF
v_gene: TRBV7-8
abundance: NA
d_gene: NA
j_gene: TRBJ2-1

CDR3nt: TGTGCCAGCAGCCGTACGGCAGGGGTTAGCTCCTATAATTCACCCCTCCACTTT
CDR3aa: CASSRTAGVSSYNSPLHF
v_gene: TRBV16
abundance: NA
d_gene: NA
j_gene: TRBJ1-6

CDR3nt: TGTGCCAGCAGTCTTAAGGTAGGGGGGATTTACGGAGCTTTCTTT
CDR3aa: CASSLKVGGIYGAFF
v_gene: TRBV27
abundance: NA
d_gene: NA
j_gene: TRBJ1-1

CDR3nt: TGCGCCAGCAGCCAATCCCTTAGCGGGGTGTACGAGCAGTACTTC
CDR3aa: CASSQSLSGVYEQYF
v_gene: TRBV4-3
abundance: NA
d_gene: TRBD2
j_gene: TRBJ2-7

CDR3nt: TGTGCCTGGAGTCAGGGAATGGAGCCCCAGCATTTT
CDR3aa: CAWSQGMEPQHF
v_gene: TRBV30
abundance: few
d_gene: NA
j_gene: TRBJ1-5

CDR3nt: TGTGCCAGTAGTATAGTCGGACAGGGGGTGAAGAATGAGCAGTTCTTC
CDR3aa: CASSIVGQGVKNEQFF
v_gene: TRBV19
abundance: NA
d_gene: TRBD1
j_gene: TRBJ2-1

CDR3nt: TGTGCCAGCAGTATCTCCGGGGCTCAGCCCCAGCATTTT
CDR3aa: CASSISGAQPQHF
v_gene: TRBV6-2/TRBV6-3
abundance: NA
d_gene: NA
j_gene: TRBJ1-5

CDR3nt: TGTGCCATCAGGGGACTAGCGGGAGGATCCTACGAGCAGTACTTC
CDR3aa: CAIRGLAGGSYEQYF
v_gene: TRBV10-3
abundance: NA
d_gene: TRBD2
j_gene: TRBJ2-7

CDR3nt: TGTGCCAGCAGTGAAGGGTTTTTGAGGACGACGGGGACTGAAGCTTTCTTT
CDR3aa: CASSEGFLRTTGTEAFF
v_gene: TRBV6-1
abundance: NA
d_gene: NA
j_gene: TRBJ1-1

CDR3nt: TGTGCCAGCAGCCAGATTGATATGAACACTGAAGCTTTCTTT
CDR3aa: CASSQIDMNTEAFF
v_gene: TRBV11-2
abundance: NA
d_gene: NA
j_gene: TRBJ1-1

CDR3nt: TGCACCAGCAGACACGGGCTAGCGGGGCGGTGGACCGGGGAGCTGTTTTTT
CDR3aa: CTSRHGLAGRWTGELFF
v_gene: TRBV1
abundance: NA
d_gene: NA
j_gene: TRBJ2-2

CDR3nt: TGTGCCATCTTAAGGACGGGGAGAAACACTGAAGCTTTCTTT
CDR3aa: CAILRTGRNTEAFF
v_gene: TRBV6-5
abundance: NA
d_gene: NA
j_gene: TRBJ1-1

CDR3nt: TGTGCCAGCAGCTTGGGAGGTTACCAAGAGACCCAGTACTTC
CDR3aa: CASSLGGYQETQYF
v_gene: TRBV5-6
abundance: once
d_gene: NA
j_gene: TRBJ2-5

CDR3nt: TGTGCCAGCAGCCCCAAGGGGGCGGGAGGGCTACTTGGCACCGGGGAGCTGTTTTTT
CDR3aa: CASSPKGAGGLLGTGELFF
v_gene: TRBV14
abundance: NA
d_gene: TRBD2
j_gene: TRBJ2-2

CDR3nt: TGTGCCAGCAGCGTGGGACAAATGGGATTCCACGAGCAGTACTTC
CDR3aa: CASSVGQMGFHEQYF
v_gene: TRBV9
abundance: NA
d_gene: NA
j_gene: TRBJ2-7

CDR3nt: TGTGCCAGCAGCTTAGGCTCCCGAGGGAGAAGGAACGAGCAGTACTTC
CDR3aa: CASSLGSRGRRNEQYF
v_gene: TRBV11-2
abundance: NA
d_gene: NA
j_gene: TRBJ2-7

CDR3nt: TGTGCCAGCAGCTTAGGACCAGCCGGGTCGGGAGAGACCCAGTACTTC
CDR3aa: CASSLGPAGSGETQYF
v_gene: TRBV7-9
abundance: NA
d_gene: NA
j_gene: TRBJ2-5

CDR3nt: TGTGCCAGCAGCTTATTCAGTAACTATGGCTACACCTTC
CDR3aa: CASSLFSNYGYTF
v_gene: TRBV7-9
abundance: NA
d_gene: NA
j_gene: TRBJ1-2

CDR3nt: TGTGCCAGCAGTGACCCGACTAGCGGGGTTAATGAGCAGTTCTTC
CDR3aa: CASSDPTSGVNEQFF
v_gene: TRBV6-4
abundance: NA
d_gene: TRBD2
j_gene: TRBJ2-1

CDR3nt: TGTGCCAGCAGTTTAGCCGGTCGGCAGCCCCAGCATTTT
CDR3aa: CASSLAGRQPQHF
v_gene: TRBV12-3/TRBV12-4
abundance: NA
d_gene: NA
j_gene: TRBJ1-5

CDR3nt: TGTGCCAGCAGTTTAGAACAGTTCACAGATACGCAGTATTTT
CDR3aa: CASSLEQFTDTQYF
v_gene: TRBV28
abundance: few
d_gene: NA
j_gene: TRBJ2-3

CDR3nt: TGTGCCAGCAGCTTGTCCAGTCTTGGGGGCTACACCTTC
CDR3aa: CASSLSSLGGYTF
v_gene: TRBV5-6
abundance: NA
d_gene: NA
j_gene: TRBJ1-2

CDR3nt: TGTGCCAGCAGCTTGGGAACAGGGGTTTACTACGAGCAGTACTTC
CDR3aa: CASSLGTGVYYEQYF
v_gene: TRBV7-2
abundance: NA
d_gene: TRBD1
j_gene: TRBJ2-7

CDR3nt: TGTGCCAGCAGACAGGCTCCGGGGCATAATTCACCCCTCCACTTT
CDR3aa: CASRQAPGHNSPLHF
v_gene: TRBV2
abundance: NA
d_gene: NA
j_gene: TRBJ1-6

CDR3nt: TGCGCCAGCAGCTTGGCAGGGGGACAGCCCCAGCATTTT
CDR3aa: CASSLAGGQPQHF
v_gene: TRBV5-1
abundance: NA
d_gene: TRBD1
j_gene: TRBJ1-5

CDR3nt: TGTGCCAGCAGCGCAAGGACAACCACCTACGAGCAGTACTTC
CDR3aa: CASSARTTTYEQYF
v_gene: TRBV9
abundance: NA
d_gene: NA
j_gene: TRBJ2-7

CDR3nt: TGTGCCACCGGACGGAACACCGGGGAGCTGTTTTTT
CDR3aa: CATGRNTGELFF
v_gene: TRBV24-1
abundance: NA
d_gene: NA
j_gene: TRBJ2-2

CDR3nt: TGTGCCAGCAGCTATTTACCGGAGGCTAACTATGGCTACACCTTC
CDR3aa: CASSYLPEANYGYTF
v_gene: TRBV6-6
abundance: NA
d_gene: NA
j_gene: TRBJ1-2